The 6 T cell receptor beta chains below all came from one sample that was sequenced in a study of blood T cells in healthy people across ages (dated by TCRdb to between 2014 and 2017). The library was generated by 5' RACE. A second PCR of roughly 7 to 12 cycles was performed with a sample-barcoded 5' primer and a J-beta primer mix. TCRdb cleaned the public reads at Q25 with fastp, built clones with MiXCR and kept in-frame beta chains. When rows share a CDR3 protein, they turn into one entry using the most common DNA and genes. In all, the sample holds 1,800,000 or so distinct CDR3 sequences, and roughly two fifths of those were seen once. The ten largest clones capture roughly 23% of the sample. Sequencing was performed on blood. The receptors here all came from a human donor in good health.

This clonotype was counted between two and nine times. The chain has TRBV7-2 and TRBJ2-5; D uncertain. CDR1 and CDR2 from the germline V gene are SGHTA and FQGNSA. Deletions cut 5 bases from V and 1 base from J, with 17 bases between. The CDR3 has 16 residues. The CDR3, as DNA: TGTGCCAGCAGCACAAGAACGGGTGGCAGCCAAGAGACCCAGTACTTC. Translation gives CASSTRTGGSQETQYF.

V usage is TRBV5-6 and J usage is TRBJ2-1; D is perhaps TRBD2 (6 bases). CDR1 is SGHDT, CDR2 YYEEEE, per germline. The CDR3 length is 15 residues. V lost 4 bases and J lost 8, with 19 bases in between. The CDR3 spells CASSRGLKGSDEQFF. The CDR3 bases are TGTGCCAGCAGCAGGGGACTCAAGGGGAGCGATGAGCAGTTCTTC. The whole variable domain, remainder taken from reference TRBV5-6 and TRBJ2-1, is DAGVTQSPTHLIKTRGQQVTLRCSPKSGHDTVSWYQQALGQGPQFIFQYYEEEERQRGNFPDRFSGHQFPNYSSELNVNALLLGDSALYLCASSRGLKGSDEQFFGPGTRLTVL.

The V and J genes are TRBV28 and TRBJ2-2; 10 bases line up with TRBD2. This CDR3 is 16 amino acids long. From germline, CDR1 is MDHEN and CDR2 SYDVKM. J lost 10 bases, V lost 5 bases, and 13 bases had no gene match. The CDR3, as DNA: TGTGCCAGCAGTGACCCTAGCGGGGGTGTAATCGAGGAGCTGTTTTTT. Residues: CASSDPSGGVIEELFF.

This clonotype has a count of ten or more. The chain recombines TRBV20-1 with TRBJ2-5; D call uncertain. Per the germline V gene, CDR1 is DFQATT and CDR2 is SNEGSKA (reference sequence). The CDR3 is 15 residues long. The V and J ends lost 5 bases and 1 base respectively, with 17 bases between them. The CDR3 DNA reads TGCAGTGCTTTCGCCGGTGCAGCTATCCAAGAGACCCAGTACTTC. It translates to CSAFAGAAIQETQYF.

This chain joins TRBV28 and TRBJ1-1, with a possible D match to TRBD1 (5 bases). Germline CDR1 reads MDHEN; CDR2 reads SYDVKM. The CDR3 runs to 13 residues. The V end lost 6 bases, the J end lost 4 bases, and 12 bases lay between the germline ends. The CDR3 protein is CASSLIGVTEAFF. The CDR3, as DNA: TGTGCCAGCAGCCTGATAGGGGTCACTGAAGCTTTCTTT.

This clonotype appeared many times. As DNA, the CDR3 is TGTGCCAGCAGCTTAGATAGTGGAGGACAAGAGACCCAGTACTTC. Protein product: CASSLDSGGQETQYF. This chain links TRBV5-4 with TRBJ2-5; possible D gene TRBD2, 5 bases. Germline V gene sequence: CDR1 SGHNT, CDR2 YYREEE (reference sequence). This CDR3 is built from 15 residues. Between the trimmed V and J ends, which lost 2 bases and 2 bases, there was a span of 13 bases.